The 23 T cell receptor beta chains below come from one sample, sequenced in a study of identical twins. From the 5' RACE reads, TCRdb called clonotypes with MiXCR, one entry per CDR3 protein. The sample lists about 480,000 distinct CDR3 sequences, approximately 15% occurring once. The sample was also reused in another study, on yellow fever vaccine responses in identical twins.

Specimen: CD4+ T cells sorted from blood. The source is a woman between 18 and 30 years old in good health.

This clonotype showed up just a few times. The chain combines TRBV6-2 or TRBV6-3 with TRBJ2-4, with TRBD1 matching 8 bases. V was clipped by 7 bases and J by 0 bases; unmatched bases: 20. Germline CDR1 and CDR2: MNHEY and SVGEGT. This CDR3 comprises 20 residues. For the CDR3, the DNA is TGTGCCAGCACCCCGAAGTTAATATCGTGGGACAGGTTAGCCAAAAACATTCAGTACTTC. This translates into CASTPKLISWDRLAKNIQYF.

This clonotype was seen only a few times. The chain combines TRBV5-6 with TRBJ2-7; D uncertain. Germline V lookup: CDR1 SGHDT, CDR2 YYEEEE. V was trimmed by 2 bases and J by 0 bases, leaving 9 bases between them. The length of the CDR3 is 14 residues. CDR3 sequence reads: CASSLRSSSYEQYF. The CDR3 nucleotides are TGTGCCAGCAGCTTACGCTCGAGCTCCTACGAGCAGTACTTC.

The genes are TRBV12-5 and TRBJ2-5, with a tentative D call TRBD1 (7 bases). The CDR3 totals 13 residues. The ends were cut back, 1 base at V and 5 bases at J, with 8 bases in the middle. The germline V gene encodes CDR1 LGHNT and CDR2 FRNRAP. The CDR3 region has the DNA TGTGCTAGTGGTTTGGCAGGGGGGGAGACCCAGTACTTC. It yields the protein CASGLAGGETQYF.

About this clonotype itself: One end of the junction fails to match germline, which may point to a read error. The V and J genes are TRBV28 and TRBJ2-4; the D gene is possibly TRBD2 (7 bases). CDR1 MDHEN and CDR2 SYDVKM come from the germline V gene. The CDR3 extends over 13 amino acids. For the CDR3, the DNA is TGTGCCAGCAGTGAAGGGGGGGAAAACATTCAATACTTC. Its protein is CASSEGGENIQYF. The full variable domain, its missing parts supplied by reference TRBV28 and TRBJ2-4, is DVKVTQSSRYLVKRTGEKVFLECVQDMDHENMFWYRQDPGLGLRLIYFSYDVKMKEKGDIPEGYSVSREKKERFSLILESASTNQTSMYLCASSEGGENIQYFGAGTRLSVL.

This clonotype has only a few counts. The genes are TRBV27 and TRBJ2-1, with D possibly TRBD2 on 6 matching bases. This CDR3 spans 15 amino acids. Germline V lookup: CDR1 MNHEY, CDR2 SMNVEV (reference sequence). Trimming removed 4 bases from V and 5 bases from J, with 15 bases in between. The CDR3 region is CASSSRSGRNNEQFF. The CDR3 region has the DNA TGTGCCAGCAGTTCCCGTAGCGGAAGAAACAATGAGCAGTTCTTC.

The V call is TRBV28, the J call TRBJ2-1; D is ambiguous. V was pared by 6 bases and J by 15 bases, with 21 bases between. CDR3 size: 13 residues. CDR1 is MDHEN, CDR2 SYDVKM, per germline. The CDR3: CASRAPKQPTPFF. The CDR3 nucleotides read TGTGCCAGCAGGGCCCCAAAACAGCCCACTCCGTTCTTC.

The chain couples TRBV28 to TRBJ2-7; 14 bases fit TRBD2. CDR3 size: 17 residues. Germline loops: CDR1 MDHEN, CDR2 SYDVKM. The V segment lost 0 bases and the J segment 5 bases; nucleotides outside the gene matches: 6. CDR3 loop: CASSLWRGLAGVNEQYF. The CDR3, as DNA: TGTGCCAGCAGTTTATGGAGGGGACTAGCGGGGGTCAACGAGCAGTACTTC.

The genes are TRBV5-1 and TRBJ2-7; 8 nucleotides agree with TRBD2. Germline values: CDR1 SGHRS, CDR2 YFSETQ. CDR3 length: 16 residues. J gave up 4 bases and V 3 bases, and 12 bases lay outside the gene matches. In DNA, the CDR3 is TGCGCCAGCAGCTCAATGAAAGCGGGAGAGGTGTACGAGCAGTACTTC. Protein sequence: CASSSMKAGEVYEQYF.

Only a few counts were recorded for this clonotype. J is TRBJ2-5 and V is TRBV7-2, with 8 bases lining up with TRBD1. V trimming: 4 bases; J trimming: 3 bases; junction bases outside the gene matches: 10. Per germline, CDR1 SGHTA and CDR2 FQGNSA. The CDR3 runs 16 residues. DNA of the CDR3: TGTGCCAGCAGCTGGAGGACAGGGTCAAGGGAAGAGACCCAGTACTTC. It encodes CASSWRTGSREETQYF.

V and J are TRBV19 and TRBJ1-2; D may be TRBD1 (5 bases). This CDR3 spans 10 amino acids. Trimming left V 10 bases short and J 2 bases short, with 5 bases between. CDR1 LNHDA and CDR2 SQIVND come from the germline V gene (reference sequence). The CDR3 sequence: CATGNYGYTF. CDR3 sequence (DNA): TGTGCCACAGGGAACTATGGCTACACCTTC.

This clonotype was seen a few times. The chain employs TRBV12-3 or TRBV12-4 and TRBJ2-1; D might be TRBD1 (6 bases). Trimming pared 5 bases from V and 7 bases from J, leaving 27 bases between. The CDR3 loop spans 18 amino acids. CDR3 protein: CASSPKGEIQGPVNEQFF. CDR3 coding DNA: TGTGCCAGCAGTCCAAAGGGGGAAATACAGGGTCCGGTAAATGAGCAGTTCTTC.

This clonotype was seen more than once but under ten times. The rearrangement joins TRBV18 to TRBJ2-1; the match to TRBD1 covers 7 bases. This CDR3 comprises 13 residues. The germline CDR1 and CDR2 sequences are KGHSH and LQKENI. V lost 6 bases and J lost 10; bases outside the gene matches: 9. The CDR3 here is CASSRGQTNEQFF. As DNA, the CDR3 is TGTGCCAGCTCCCGGGGACAGACAAACGAGCAGTTCTTC. Complete variable domain (other parts from reference TRBV18 and TRBJ2-1): NAGVMQNPRHLVRRRGQEARLRCSPMKGHSHVYWYRQLPEEGLKFMVYLQKENIIDESGMPKERFSAEFPKEGPSILRIQQVVRGDSAAYFCASSRGQTNEQFFGPGTRLTVL.

The chain couples TRBV7-6 to TRBJ2-2; either TRBD1 or TRBD2 may supply D (5 bases each). The germline CDR1 and CDR2 sequences are SGHVS and FNYEAQ. The CDR3 consists of 15 residues. Trimming cost V 6 bases and J 2 bases, with 13 bases left between them. Here the CDR3 DNA reads TGTGCCAGCAGGGACCGGGGCGTAAACACCGGGGAGCTGTTTTTT. It codes for CASRDRGVNTGELFF.

This clonotype occurred a few times. The rearrangement joins TRBV7-9 to TRBJ1-1; D is possibly TRBD1 (6 bases). The CDR3 is made up of 14 amino acids. The germline V gene has CDR1 SEHNR and CDR2 FQNEAQ (reference sequence). The ends were cut back, 5 bases at V and 4 bases at J, with 14 bases in the middle. In nucleotides, the CDR3 is TGTGCCAGCAGCCGCCTGCAGGACAGCACTGAAGCTTTCTTT. It encodes CASSRLQDSTEAFF.

The CDR3 spells CASSLPVFGTGELFF. The DNA of the CDR3 is TGTGCCAGCAGCTTACCGGTGTTTGGAACCGGGGAGCTGTTTTTT. The J gene is TRBJ2-2, the V gene TRBV5-6, with no clear D. The CDR3 sequence is 15 residues long. V shed 2 bases and J shed 5 bases, with 13 bases lying between them. Germline values: CDR1 SGHDT, CDR2 YYEEEE.

This clonotype was picked up a small number of times. V and J are TRBV5-1 and TRBJ2-4; D not resolved. V dropped 0 bases and J dropped 7 bases, with 11 bases sitting between them. There are 14 residues in the CDR3. In germline, CDR1 is SGHRS, CDR2 YFSETQ. CDR3 sequence: CASSLDPKANIQYF. Written as DNA, the CDR3 is TGCGCCAGCAGCTTGGATCCGAAAGCGAACATTCAGTACTTC.

The rearrangement uses TRBV7-3 and TRBJ1-2; 8 bases align to TRBD1. Germline-derived CDR1 and CDR2 are SGHTA and FQGTGA. The CDR3 runs to 13 residues. With 5 bases clipped from V and 8 bases from J, the junction kept 7 bases outside the gene matches. The CDR3 nucleotides are TGTGCCAGCAGCCCCGACAGGGGAGACGGCTACACCTTC. This gives the protein CASSPDRGDGYTF.

The V and J genes are TRBV6-1 and TRBJ2-3; perhaps TRBD1 as D (5 bases). V gave up 10 bases and J gave up 2 bases, with 16 bases separating them. The CDR3 is made up of 14 amino acids. Germline CDR1 reads MNHNS; CDR2 reads SASEGT. The DNA for the CDR3 is TGTGCCACCCGGACAAGTGTTATCACAGATACGCAGTATTTT. Translation: CATRTSVITDTQYF.

The chain has TRBV28 and TRBJ2-7, with TRBD1 matching over 7 bases. Germline CDR1 reads MDHEN; CDR2 reads SYDVKM. Losses at the gene ends were 6 bases for V and 1 base for J; bases not matched to a gene: 9. The CDR3 is 15 residues long. The CDR3 DNA reads as TGTGCCAGCAGCGCCCAACAGGGGTTTTCCTACGAGCAGTACTTC. Translation: CASSAQQGFSYEQYF. The variable domain in full, completed from reference TRBV28 and TRBJ2-7, reads DVKVTQSSRYLVKRTGEKVFLECVQDMDHENMFWYRQDPGLGLRLIYFSYDVKMKEKGDIPEGYSVSREKKERFSLILESASTNQTSMYLCASSAQQGFSYEQYFGPGTRLTVT.

This clonotype was observed a few times. The chain combines TRBV7-9 with TRBJ2-4; D possibly corresponds to TRBD2 (6 bases). V was clipped by 2 bases and J by 8 bases, with 10 bases between them. This CDR3 has 13 residues. Germline V gene data show CDR1 as SEHNR and CDR2 as FQNEAQ (reference sequence). DNA for the CDR3: TGTGCCAGCAGCTTACCCCCTAGCGACATTCAGTACTTC. The encoded protein is CASSLPPSDIQYF.

This chain joins TRBV20-1 and TRBJ2-1, with TRBD2 identical over 8 bases. V was clipped by 1 base and J by 4 bases; unmatched bases: 9. Germline V gene sequence: CDR1 DFQATT, CDR2 SNEGSKA (reference sequence). This CDR3 is built from 16 residues. The CDR3 is CSARGSGLGLYNEQFF. In nucleotides, the CDR3 is TGCAGTGCTAGAGGGTCGGGACTAGGCTTATACAATGAGCAGTTCTTC.

The chain combines TRBV15 with TRBJ2-3; D might be TRBD2 (7 bases). V lost 1 base and J lost 5, with 13 bases in between. Per the germline V gene, CDR1 is LNHNV and CDR2 is YYDKDF (reference sequence). The CDR3 length is 15 residues. The CDR3 protein is CATSRGGGHLDTQYF. Here the CDR3 DNA reads TGTGCCACCAGCAGAGGGGGGGGGCATCTAGATACGCAGTATTTT.

In this sample, this clonotype turned up many times. The chain links TRBV5-1 to TRBJ2-7, with TRBD2 as a possible D gene (5 bases). From germline, CDR1 is SGHRS and CDR2 YFSETQ. This CDR3 spans 14 amino acids. Trimming took 0 bases from V and 2 from J, leaving 9 bases between them. As DNA, the CDR3 is TGCGCCAGCAGCTTGGCCGGGGTTCCCTACGAGCAGTACTTC. Protein: CASSLAGVPYEQYF. Together with reference TRBV5-1 and TRBJ2-7, the CDR3 gives the full variable domain: KAGVTQTPRYLIKTRGQQVTLSCSPISGHRSVSWYQQTPGQGLQFLFEYFSETQRNKGNFPGRFSGRQFSNSRSEMNVSTLELGDSALYLCASSLAGVPYEQYFGPGTRLTVT.